This T cell receptor beta chain emerged from a study of T-cell reconstitution after alpha-beta-depleted transplantation in children. CDR3 length: 14 residues. Per germline, CDR1 SGHAT and CDR2 FQNNGV. Unique molecular identifiers were used in preparing the TCRbeta library. Via MiXCR, TCRdb re-called the PCR reads, giving one row per CDR3 protein. The table lists some 640,000 distinct CDR3 sequences, roughly 15% of them singletons. About this clonotype: The germline gene is not matched at one end of the junction; a read error may be the cause.

The chain couples TRBV11-2 to TRBJ2-7, with D possibly being TRBD1 or TRBD2 (6 bases each). The receptor's source is a human donor who donated a stem cell graft to a child with acute myeloid leukemia. This sample comprised PBMCs from the stem cell graft donor, obtained from the stem cell graft. Here the CDR3 DNA reads TGTGCCAGCAGCTTAGCGGGGGCCTCCCACGAGCAGTACTTC. The encoded protein is CASSLAGASHEQYF.